These T cell receptor beta chains were read from a single sample in a study of Ad26.COV2.S vaccination and SARS-CoV-2 variants. Produced via immunoSEQ multiplex PCR; TCRdb's table is partial and in-frame only. The table shows about half a million clones, with roughly nine tenths occurring only once. The starting material was peripheral blood, obtained in a trial of Ad26.COV2.S vaccine versus placebo. These receptors were obtained from a person between 18 and 65 years old who received the Ad26.COV2.S COVID-19 vaccine or a placebo. Each CDR3 is given with its conserved first and last residue. Fields, in order: J gene, V gene, clone size, D gene, CDR3 DNA, CDR3 protein. D genes are given only for firm matches. Expanded clones are given a class, and other clones once, few, many or no size at all.

j_gene: TRBJ2-3; v_gene: TRBV6-1; abundance: once; d_gene: TRBD1; CDR3nt: TGTGCCAGCAGTGAAGTCCCGGGACAGGGCTCGCAGTATTTT; CDR3aa: CASSEVPGQGSQYF
j_gene: TRBJ1-1; v_gene: TRBV7-3; abundance: NA; d_gene: NA; CDR3nt: TGTGCCAGCAGCTTACATTCGGGGGGGACTGAAGCTTTCTTT; CDR3aa: CASSLHSGGTEAFF
j_gene: TRBJ1-5; v_gene: TRBV18; abundance: NA; d_gene: NA; CDR3nt: TGTGCCAGCTCACTCGACAGAAATCAGCCCCAGCATTTT; CDR3aa: CASSLDRNQPQHF
j_gene: TRBJ2-3; v_gene: TRBV18; abundance: NA; d_gene: TRBD1; CDR3nt: TGTGCCAGCTCCGTGGACAGGGGGCCTACAGATACGCAGTATTTT; CDR3aa: CASSVDRGPTDTQYF
j_gene: TRBJ2-7; v_gene: TRBV7-2; abundance: NA; d_gene: TRBD1; CDR3nt: TGTGCCAGCAGCTTCGGGACAGGTCTCTTGGAGCAGTACTTC; CDR3aa: CASSFGTGLLEQYF
j_gene: TRBJ2-4; v_gene: TRBV4-1; abundance: NA; d_gene: NA; CDR3nt: TGCGCCAGCAGCCAGCCATCCCTAGGTAGTAGTAAAAACATTCAGTACTTC; CDR3aa: CASSQPSLGSSKNIQYF
j_gene: TRBJ1-1; v_gene: TRBV4-1; abundance: NA; d_gene: NA; CDR3nt: TGCGCCAGCGGATTTACAGAGAACACTGAAGCTTTCTTT; CDR3aa: CASGFTENTEAFF
j_gene: TRBJ1-3; v_gene: TRBV6-5; abundance: NA; d_gene: NA; CDR3nt: TGTGCCAGCAGTTACTCGGGGGTCCTCGGGGATCGCACCATATATTTT; CDR3aa: CASSYSGVLGDRTIYF
j_gene: TRBJ2-6; v_gene: TRBV9; abundance: NA; d_gene: NA; CDR3nt: TGTGCCAGCAGCCCCGAGGGGGGGGTCTCTGGGGCCAACGTCCTGACTTTC; CDR3aa: CASSPEGGVSGANVLTF
j_gene: TRBJ1-2; v_gene: TRBV11-2; abundance: NA; d_gene: TRBD1; CDR3nt: TGTGCCAGCAGCTTAGATCAGGGGGCCTATGGCTACACCTTC; CDR3aa: CASSLDQGAYGYTF
j_gene: TRBJ2-3; v_gene: TRBV10-3; abundance: NA; d_gene: NA; CDR3nt: TGTGCCATCAGTGAGTCGGGCCGCACCGATACGCAGTATTTT; CDR3aa: CAISESGRTDTQYF
j_gene: TRBJ2-7; v_gene: TRBV18; abundance: NA; d_gene: NA; CDR3nt: TGTGCCAGCTCACGGCGGGGAATCCACGAGCAGTACTTC; CDR3aa: CASSRRGIHEQYF
j_gene: TRBJ2-5; v_gene: TRBV2; abundance: NA; d_gene: NA; CDR3nt: TGTGCCAGCAGTGAACAGCAAGAGACCCAGTACTTC; CDR3aa: CASSEQQETQYF
j_gene: TRBJ1-6; v_gene: TRBV18; abundance: NA; d_gene: TRBD1; CDR3nt: TGTGCCAGCTCACCGCGACAGGGGATCTATAATTCACCCCTCCACTTT; CDR3aa: CASSPRQGIYNSPLHF
j_gene: TRBJ2-7; v_gene: TRBV2; abundance: NA; d_gene: NA; CDR3nt: TGTGCCAGCAGTGAAGCGCAGTATAGCGGTAGCTCCTACGAGCAGTACTTC; CDR3aa: CASSEAQYSGSSYEQYF
j_gene: TRBJ2-5; v_gene: TRBV30; abundance: NA; d_gene: NA; CDR3nt: TGTGCCTGGAGTGTACGCGGGGTTGACACGGAAGAGACCCAGTACTTC; CDR3aa: CAWSVRGVDTEETQYF
j_gene: TRBJ1-1; v_gene: TRBV19; abundance: NA; d_gene: TRBD1; CDR3nt: TGTGCCAGTAGTACCCAGGGGGCGCGGACTGAAGCTTTCTTT; CDR3aa: CASSTQGARTEAFF
j_gene: TRBJ1-6; v_gene: TRBV7-2; abundance: NA; d_gene: TRBD1; CDR3nt: TGTGCCAGCAGCTTCCGACAGGGGATAAATTCACCCCTCCACTTT; CDR3aa: CASSFRQGINSPLHF
j_gene: TRBJ2-1; v_gene: TRBV5-1; abundance: NA; d_gene: TRBD2; CDR3nt: TGCGCCAGCAGCTTGACCGGGACTAGCTTCCGGGTTGAGCAGTTCTTC; CDR3aa: CASSLTGTSFRVEQFF
j_gene: TRBJ2-7; v_gene: TRBV18; abundance: NA; d_gene: NA; CDR3nt: TGTGCCAGCTCACCACAGGGTGGTGGTGAGTTCGGGCAGTACTTC; CDR3aa: CASSPQGGGEFGQYF
j_gene: TRBJ1-1; v_gene: TRBV11-2; abundance: NA; d_gene: NA; CDR3nt: TGTGCCAGCAGGATGGGACGGCAGTTGAACACTGAAGCTTTCTTT; CDR3aa: CASRMGRQLNTEAFF
j_gene: TRBJ2-3; v_gene: TRBV9; abundance: NA; d_gene: NA; CDR3nt: TGTGCCAGCAGTTACCGGGGCCCTGGCACAGATACGCAGTATTTT; CDR3aa: CASSYRGPGTDTQYF
j_gene: TRBJ1-5; v_gene: TRBV19; abundance: NA; d_gene: NA; CDR3nt: TGTGCCAGTAGTATTATGGGGGGCCTTCGCAATCAGCCCCAGCATTTT; CDR3aa: CASSIMGGLRNQPQHF
j_gene: TRBJ1-1; v_gene: TRBV7-9; abundance: NA; d_gene: TRBD1; CDR3nt: TGTGCCAGCACCGAAACCATCGGACAGGGATTTAACACTGAAGCTTTCTTT; CDR3aa: CASTETIGQGFNTEAFF
j_gene: TRBJ1-3; v_gene: TRBV28; abundance: NA; d_gene: NA; CDR3nt: TGTGCCAGCAGTTTACCAGGTGCTGGAAACACCATATATTTT; CDR3aa: CASSLPGAGNTIYF
j_gene: TRBJ2-7; v_gene: TRBV9; abundance: NA; d_gene: TRBD2; CDR3nt: TGTGCCAGCAGCGTGGGACTAGCGGGTTACGAGCAGTACTTC; CDR3aa: CASSVGLAGYEQYF
j_gene: TRBJ2-1; v_gene: TRBV21-1; abundance: NA; d_gene: NA; CDR3nt: TGTGCCAGCAGCACCAAGGGACTAGCGGGGGGGTTTGAGCAGTTCTTC; CDR3aa: CASSTKGLAGGFEQFF
j_gene: TRBJ2-7; v_gene: TRBV12-3/TRBV12-4; abundance: NA; d_gene: NA; CDR3nt: TGTGCCAGCAGTTTCTTGACTTCCTACGAGCAGTACTTC; CDR3aa: CASSFLTSYEQYF
j_gene: TRBJ2-4; v_gene: TRBV30; abundance: once; d_gene: TRBD1; CDR3nt: TGTGCCTGGAGTGCAACAGGGGGTAGAGGGAACATTCAGTACTTC; CDR3aa: CAWSATGGRGNIQYF
j_gene: TRBJ1-4; v_gene: TRBV7-6; abundance: NA; d_gene: NA; CDR3nt: TGTGCCAGCAGCCCTAGGACGCCCGATGCAACTAATGAAAAACTGTTTTTT; CDR3aa: CASSPRTPDATNEKLFF
j_gene: TRBJ1-2; v_gene: TRBV5-4; abundance: once; d_gene: NA; CDR3nt: TGTGCCAGCAGCTTTAAGGTGATCGTTAACTATGGCTACACCTTC; CDR3aa: CASSFKVIVNYGYTF
j_gene: TRBJ2-1; v_gene: TRBV24-1; abundance: NA; d_gene: TRBD1; CDR3nt: TGTGCCACCAGTGCATTGAGACAGGGGATATATGAGCAGTTCTTC; CDR3aa: CATSALRQGIYEQFF
j_gene: TRBJ1-6; v_gene: TRBV6-1; abundance: once; d_gene: NA; CDR3nt: TGTGCCAGCAGTGAAGCGCGAGCAGGGACCGACCTATATAATTCACCCCTCCACTTT; CDR3aa: CASSEARAGTDLYNSPLHF
j_gene: TRBJ1-2; v_gene: TRBV10-3; abundance: NA; d_gene: NA; CDR3nt: TGTGCCATCAGTGAGCCGAGAGAGCCAGGGGTCGGCTACACCTTC; CDR3aa: CAISEPREPGVGYTF
j_gene: TRBJ2-2; v_gene: TRBV7-2; abundance: few; d_gene: TRBD2; CDR3nt: TGTGCCAGCAGCTTATTGGTAGCGGGGCTCACCGGGGAGCTGTTTTTT; CDR3aa: CASSLLVAGLTGELFF
j_gene: TRBJ2-1; v_gene: TRBV5-1; abundance: NA; d_gene: TRBD2; CDR3nt: TGCGCCAGCAGTGCGAGCGGGAGTACCACCTACAATGAGCAGTTCTTC; CDR3aa: CASSASGSTTYNEQFF
j_gene: TRBJ2-5; v_gene: TRBV7-7; abundance: NA; d_gene: TRBD2; CDR3nt: TGTGCTAGCAGCTCCGGACTAGCTCAGTTTCAAGAGACCCAGTACTTC; CDR3aa: CASSSGLAQFQETQYF
j_gene: TRBJ2-3; v_gene: TRBV29-1; abundance: NA; d_gene: TRBD2; CDR3nt: TGCAGCGTTCACCACCAGGGTAGCGGGAGATTCGGCGCGCAGTATTTT; CDR3aa: CSVHHQGSGRFGAQYF
j_gene: TRBJ1-1; v_gene: TRBV18; abundance: NA; d_gene: TRBD1; CDR3nt: TGTGCCAGCTCATCCCGCCCGGGACAGAAACACCGAGGCACTGAAGCTTTCTTT; CDR3aa: CASSSRPGQKHRGTEAFF
j_gene: TRBJ2-7; v_gene: TRBV15; abundance: NA; d_gene: TRBD1; CDR3nt: TGTGCCACCAGCATCGGGACAGGGGGCTACGAGCAGTACTTC; CDR3aa: CATSIGTGGYEQYF
j_gene: TRBJ1-2; v_gene: TRBV9; abundance: NA; d_gene: NA; CDR3nt: TGTGCCAGCAGCGTGCAGGGGACGAACTATGGCTACACCTTC; CDR3aa: CASSVQGTNYGYTF
j_gene: TRBJ1-6; v_gene: TRBV28; abundance: NA; d_gene: TRBD1; CDR3nt: TGTGCCAGCAGTGCACAGGGGTCGTCCTATAATTCACCCCTCCACTTT; CDR3aa: CASSAQGSSYNSPLHF
j_gene: TRBJ1-2; v_gene: TRBV19; abundance: NA; d_gene: TRBD1; CDR3nt: TGTGCCAGTAGAACGACAGGGGGCGGCTATGGCTACACCTTC; CDR3aa: CASRTTGGGYGYTF
j_gene: TRBJ2-1; v_gene: TRBV30; abundance: NA; d_gene: NA; CDR3nt: TGTGCCTGGAGCCGGGACCTATTCCCCGACAATGAGCAGTTCTTC; CDR3aa: CAWSRDLFPDNEQFF
j_gene: TRBJ2-7; v_gene: TRBV25-1; abundance: NA; d_gene: NA; CDR3nt: TGTGCCAGCAGTGAATCTGGGGGGGCGTACGAGCAGTACTTC; CDR3aa: CASSESGGAYEQYF
j_gene: TRBJ1-1; v_gene: TRBV29-1; abundance: NA; d_gene: NA; CDR3nt: TGCAGCGTCGGGGTCGCTGAAGCTTTCTTT; CDR3aa: CSVGVAEAFF
j_gene: TRBJ2-1; v_gene: TRBV7-9; abundance: NA; d_gene: NA; CDR3nt: TGTGCCAGCAGCTTAGTCCCTACTGTGATTCTCAATGAGCAGTTCTTC; CDR3aa: CASSLVPTVILNEQFF
j_gene: TRBJ1-1; v_gene: TRBV5-1; abundance: NA; d_gene: NA; CDR3nt: TGCGCCAGCAGCTTGACAGGATCTATACTCTTAAGAAACACTGAAGCTTTCTTT; CDR3aa: CASSLTGSILLRNTEAFF
j_gene: TRBJ1-5; v_gene: TRBV5-4; abundance: NA; d_gene: NA; CDR3nt: TGTGCCAGCAGCCCGGGACCTAATAGCAATCAGCCCCAGCATTTT; CDR3aa: CASSPGPNSNQPQHF
j_gene: TRBJ2-3; v_gene: TRBV7-2; abundance: NA; d_gene: TRBD2; CDR3nt: TGTGCCAGCAGTTCTAGAGCGGGGGGGCGCGCAGATACGCAGTATTTT; CDR3aa: CASSSRAGGRADTQYF
j_gene: TRBJ2-5; v_gene: TRBV7-8; abundance: NA; d_gene: NA; CDR3nt: TGTGCCAGCAGCTTGGAATTGGGGAGCGGGGAGACCCAGTACTTC; CDR3aa: CASSLELGSGETQYF
j_gene: TRBJ1-1; v_gene: TRBV5-8; abundance: NA; d_gene: TRBD1; CDR3nt: TGTGCCAGCTTCCGACAGGGTGGGTTGAACACTGAAGCTTTCTTT; CDR3aa: CASFRQGGLNTEAFF
j_gene: TRBJ1-2; v_gene: TRBV29-1; abundance: NA; d_gene: TRBD1; CDR3nt: TGCAGCGCCGGACAGGGGGACTTCTATGGCTACACCTTC; CDR3aa: CSAGQGDFYGYTF